One sample yielded the 2 T cell receptor beta chains listed below, sequenced in a study of blood T cell repertoires in COVID-19. Clones were sequenced by immunoSEQ multiplex PCR, and TCRdb holds only the in-frame ones, with some missing. The table includes about 300,000 clones, approximately 84% detected once. Specimen: peripheral blood. Receptors originate from a human donor with COVID-19, enrolled during active disease. The donor label of this sample is uncertain.

The chain couples TRBV18 to TRBJ2-6, with TRBD1 identical over 10 bases. With 3 bases clipped from V and 2 bases from J, the junction kept 13 bases outside the gene matches. CDR3 length equals 20 residues. Per the germline V gene, CDR1 is KGHSH and CDR2 is LQKENI. The DNA of the CDR3 is TGTGCCAGCTCACCTTACTCACCCCAAGGACAGGGGGCTGGGGCCAACGTCCTGACTTTC. Translated: CASSPYSPQGQGAGANVLTF.

The J gene is TRBJ2-5, the V gene TRBV6-5; TRBD2 matches at 8 bases. CDR3 length: 15 residues. Germline V gives CDR1 MNHEY, CDR2 SVGAGI. After removal of 7 bases from V and 2 bases from J, the junction contained 9 bases not matched to a gene. As DNA, the CDR3 is TGTGCCAGCAAGGTTAGCGGGGAAAAACAAGAGACCCAGTACTTC. Its translation is CASKVSGEKQETQYF.